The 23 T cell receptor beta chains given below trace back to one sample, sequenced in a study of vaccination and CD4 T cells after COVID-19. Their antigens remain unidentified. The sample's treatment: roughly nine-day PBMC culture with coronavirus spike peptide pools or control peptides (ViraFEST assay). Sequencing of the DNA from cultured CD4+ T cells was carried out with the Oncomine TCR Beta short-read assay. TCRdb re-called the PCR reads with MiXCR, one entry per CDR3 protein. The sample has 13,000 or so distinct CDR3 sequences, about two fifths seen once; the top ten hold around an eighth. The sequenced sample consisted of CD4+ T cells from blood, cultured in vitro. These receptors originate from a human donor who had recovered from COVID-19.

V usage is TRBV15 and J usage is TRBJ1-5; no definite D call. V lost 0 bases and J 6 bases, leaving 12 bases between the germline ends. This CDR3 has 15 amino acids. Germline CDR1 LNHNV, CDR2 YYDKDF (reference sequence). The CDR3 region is CATSREYGNAQPQHF. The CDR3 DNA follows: TGTGCCACCAGCAGAGAGTACGGAAACGCTCAGCCCCAGCATTTT.

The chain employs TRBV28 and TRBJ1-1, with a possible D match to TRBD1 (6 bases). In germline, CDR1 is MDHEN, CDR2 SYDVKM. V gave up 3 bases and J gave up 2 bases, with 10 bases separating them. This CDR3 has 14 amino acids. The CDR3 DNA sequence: TGTGCCAGCAGTTTGCAGGGGATTAACACTGAAGCTTTCTTT. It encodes CASSLQGINTEAFF.

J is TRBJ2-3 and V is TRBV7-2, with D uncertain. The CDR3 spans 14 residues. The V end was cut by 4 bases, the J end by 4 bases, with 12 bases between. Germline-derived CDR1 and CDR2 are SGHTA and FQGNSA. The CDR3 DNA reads TGTGCCAGCAGCTCGCCCCAGAACCCAGATACGCAGTATTTT. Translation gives CASSSPQNPDTQYF.

CDR3 sequence reads: CASSLTGGFQPQHF. The DNA for the CDR3 is TGTGCCAGCAGCCTGACAGGGGGCTTTCAGCCCCAGCATTTT. V and J are TRBV28 and TRBJ1-5, with 10 bases lining up with TRBD1. J lost 6 bases, V lost 6 bases, and 5 bases had no gene match. Germline CDR1 MDHEN, CDR2 SYDVKM. The CDR3 sequence is 14 residues long.

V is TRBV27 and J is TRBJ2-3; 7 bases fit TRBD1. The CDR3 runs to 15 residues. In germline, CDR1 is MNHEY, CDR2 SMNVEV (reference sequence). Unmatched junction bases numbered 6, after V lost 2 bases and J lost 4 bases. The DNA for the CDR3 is TGTGCCAGCAGTTTAACCGGGACAGAGCCAGATACGCAGTATTTT. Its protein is CASSLTGTEPDTQYF.

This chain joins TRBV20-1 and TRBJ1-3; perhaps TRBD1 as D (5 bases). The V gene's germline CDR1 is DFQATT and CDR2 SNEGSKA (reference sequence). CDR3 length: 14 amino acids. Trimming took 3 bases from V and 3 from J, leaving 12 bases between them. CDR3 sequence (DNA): TGCAGTGCTAGTGTCAGGGAGTATGGAAACACCATATATTTT. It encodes CSASVREYGNTIYF.

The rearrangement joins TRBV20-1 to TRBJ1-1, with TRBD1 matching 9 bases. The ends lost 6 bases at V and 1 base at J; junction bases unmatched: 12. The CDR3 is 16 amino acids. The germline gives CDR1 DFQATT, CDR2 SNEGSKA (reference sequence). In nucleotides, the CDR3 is TGCAGTGCCCCACCGGGACAGGGAGGGGGGAACACTGAAGCTTTCTTT. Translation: CSAPPGQGGGNTEAFF.

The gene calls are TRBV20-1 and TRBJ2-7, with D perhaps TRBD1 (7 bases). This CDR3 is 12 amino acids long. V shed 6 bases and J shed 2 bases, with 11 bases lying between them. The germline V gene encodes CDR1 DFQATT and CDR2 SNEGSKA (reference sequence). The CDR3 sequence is CSAEGAAYEQYF. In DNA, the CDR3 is TGCAGTGCGGAGGGGGCCGCCTACGAGCAGTACTTC.

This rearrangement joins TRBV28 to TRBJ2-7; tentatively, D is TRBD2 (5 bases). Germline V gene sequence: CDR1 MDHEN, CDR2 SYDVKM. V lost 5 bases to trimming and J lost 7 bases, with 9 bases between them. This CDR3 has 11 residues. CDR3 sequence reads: CASSLTGEQYF. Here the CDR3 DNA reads TGTGCCAGCAGTCTGACGGGGGAGCAGTACTTC.

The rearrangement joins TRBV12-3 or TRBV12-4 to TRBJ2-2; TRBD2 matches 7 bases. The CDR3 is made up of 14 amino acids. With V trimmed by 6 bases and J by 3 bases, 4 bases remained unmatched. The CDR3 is CASSLAGDTGELFF. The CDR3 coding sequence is TGTGCCAGCAGCCTGGCGGGAGACACCGGGGAGCTGTTTTTT.

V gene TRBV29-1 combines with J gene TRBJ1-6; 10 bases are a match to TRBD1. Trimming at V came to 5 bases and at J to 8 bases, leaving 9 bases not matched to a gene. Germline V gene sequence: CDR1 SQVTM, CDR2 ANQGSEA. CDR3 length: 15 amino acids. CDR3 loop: CSVRLTGGSDSPLHF. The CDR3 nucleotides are TGCAGCGTTCGTTTGACAGGGGGCTCGGATTCACCCCTCCACTTT.

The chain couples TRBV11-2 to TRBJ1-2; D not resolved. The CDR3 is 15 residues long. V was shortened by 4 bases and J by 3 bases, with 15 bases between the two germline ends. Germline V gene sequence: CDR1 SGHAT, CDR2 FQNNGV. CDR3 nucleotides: TGTGCCAGCAGCTCCCTAAAGTACTTGGACTATGGCTACACCTTC. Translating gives CASSSLKYLDYGYTF.

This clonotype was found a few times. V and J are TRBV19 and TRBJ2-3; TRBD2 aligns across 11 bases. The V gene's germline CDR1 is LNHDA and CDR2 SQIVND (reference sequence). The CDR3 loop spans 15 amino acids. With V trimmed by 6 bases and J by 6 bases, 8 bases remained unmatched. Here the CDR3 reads CASRRLAGGGDTQYF. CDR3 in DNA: TGTGCCAGTAGAAGGCTAGCGGGAGGCGGGGATACGCAGTATTTT.

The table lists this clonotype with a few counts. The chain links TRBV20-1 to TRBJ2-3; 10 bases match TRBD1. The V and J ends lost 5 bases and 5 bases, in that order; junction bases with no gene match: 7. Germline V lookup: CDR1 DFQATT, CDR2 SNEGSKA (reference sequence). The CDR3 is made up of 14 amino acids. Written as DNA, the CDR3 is TGCAGTGCTGTTGACAGGGGGCAGTTAGATACGCAGTATTTT. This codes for CSAVDRGQLDTQYF.

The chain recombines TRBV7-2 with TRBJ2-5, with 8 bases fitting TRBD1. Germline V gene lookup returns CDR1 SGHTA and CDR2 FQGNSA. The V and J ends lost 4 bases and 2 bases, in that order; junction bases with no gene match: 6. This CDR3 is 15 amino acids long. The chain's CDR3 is CASSSGTGLQETQYF. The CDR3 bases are TGTGCCAGCAGCTCCGGGACAGGTCTACAAGAGACCCAGTACTTC. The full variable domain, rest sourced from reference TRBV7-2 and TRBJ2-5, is GAGVSQSPSNKVTEKGKDVELRCDPISGHTALYWYRQSLGQGLEFLIYFQGNSAPDKSGLPSDRFSAERTGGSVSTLTIQRTQQEDSAVYLCASSSGTGLQETQYFGPGTRLLVL.

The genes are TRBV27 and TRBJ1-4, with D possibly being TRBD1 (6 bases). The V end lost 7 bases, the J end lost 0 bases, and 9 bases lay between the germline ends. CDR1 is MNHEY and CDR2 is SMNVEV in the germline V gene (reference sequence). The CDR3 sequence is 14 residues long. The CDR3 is CASKGHSTNEKLFF. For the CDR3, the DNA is TGTGCCAGCAAGGGACACTCAACTAATGAAAAACTGTTTTTT.

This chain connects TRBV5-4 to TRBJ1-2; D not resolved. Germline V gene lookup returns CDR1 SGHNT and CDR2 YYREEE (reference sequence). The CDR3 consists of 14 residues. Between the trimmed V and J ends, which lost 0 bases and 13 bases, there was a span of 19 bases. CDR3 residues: CASSLEGSTLSGTF. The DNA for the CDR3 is TGTGCCAGCAGCTTGGAGGGATCCACCCTTTCGGGCACCTTC.

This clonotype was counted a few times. CDR3 amino acids: CATSDFWMGKGRETQYF. CDR3 bases: TGTGCCACCAGTGATTTTTGGATGGGGAAGGGCCGAGAGACCCAGTACTTC. The rearrangement uses TRBV24-1 and TRBJ2-5; D gene uncertain. Between the trimmed V and J ends, which lost 1 base and 4 bases, there was a span of 18 bases. The CDR3 extends over 17 amino acids. Germline V gives CDR1 KGHDR, CDR2 SFDVKD.

The CDR3 nucleotides are TGTGCCAGCAGCCCAGGGGGAGGAGAGACCCAGTACTTC. This encodes CASSPGGGETQYF. The chain has TRBV7-2 and TRBJ2-5; weak D call: TRBD1 (7 bases). V was pared by 5 bases and J by 4 bases, with 11 bases between. CDR3 size: 13 residues. CDR1 and CDR2 from the germline V gene are SGHTA and FQGNSA. Using reference TRBV7-2 and TRBJ2-5 for the parts outside the CDR3, the full variable domain is GAGVSQSPSNKVTEKGKDVELRCDPISGHTALYWYRQSLGQGLEFLIYFQGNSAPDKSGLPSDRFSAERTGGSVSTLTIQRTQQEDSAVYLCASSPGGGETQYFGPGTRLLVL.

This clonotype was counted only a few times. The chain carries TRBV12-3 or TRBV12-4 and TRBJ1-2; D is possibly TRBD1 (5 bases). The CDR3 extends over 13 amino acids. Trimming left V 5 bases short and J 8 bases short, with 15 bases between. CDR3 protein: CASSPRGRGGYTF. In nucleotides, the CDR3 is TGTGCCAGCAGTCCCCGAGGGAGGGGAGGCTACACCTTC.

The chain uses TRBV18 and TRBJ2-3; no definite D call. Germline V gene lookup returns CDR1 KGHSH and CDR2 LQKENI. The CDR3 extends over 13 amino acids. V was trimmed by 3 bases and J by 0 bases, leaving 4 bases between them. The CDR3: CASSPPSTDTQYF. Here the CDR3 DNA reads TGTGCCAGCTCACCCCCAAGCACAGATACGCAGTATTTT.

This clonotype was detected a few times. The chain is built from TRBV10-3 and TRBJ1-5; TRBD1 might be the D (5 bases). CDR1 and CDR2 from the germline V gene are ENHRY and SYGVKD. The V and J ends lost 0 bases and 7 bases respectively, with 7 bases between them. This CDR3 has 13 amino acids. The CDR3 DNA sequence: TGTGCCATCAGTGAGTCGGGGGGGCAGCCCCAGCATTTT. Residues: CAISESGGQPQHF.

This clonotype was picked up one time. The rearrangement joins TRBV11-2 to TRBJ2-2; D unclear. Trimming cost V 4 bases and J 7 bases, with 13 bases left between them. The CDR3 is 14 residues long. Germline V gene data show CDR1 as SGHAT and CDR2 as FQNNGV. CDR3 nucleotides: TGTGCCAGCAGCTCGACTGACTTTGGCGGGGAGCTGTTTTTT. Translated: CASSSTDFGGELFF. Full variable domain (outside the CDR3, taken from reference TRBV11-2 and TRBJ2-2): EAGVAQSPRYKIIEKRQSVAFWCNPISGHATLYWYQQILGQGPKLLIQFQNNGVVDDSQLPKDRFSAERLKGVDSTLKIQPAKLEDSAVYLCASSSTDFGGELFFGEGSRLTVL.